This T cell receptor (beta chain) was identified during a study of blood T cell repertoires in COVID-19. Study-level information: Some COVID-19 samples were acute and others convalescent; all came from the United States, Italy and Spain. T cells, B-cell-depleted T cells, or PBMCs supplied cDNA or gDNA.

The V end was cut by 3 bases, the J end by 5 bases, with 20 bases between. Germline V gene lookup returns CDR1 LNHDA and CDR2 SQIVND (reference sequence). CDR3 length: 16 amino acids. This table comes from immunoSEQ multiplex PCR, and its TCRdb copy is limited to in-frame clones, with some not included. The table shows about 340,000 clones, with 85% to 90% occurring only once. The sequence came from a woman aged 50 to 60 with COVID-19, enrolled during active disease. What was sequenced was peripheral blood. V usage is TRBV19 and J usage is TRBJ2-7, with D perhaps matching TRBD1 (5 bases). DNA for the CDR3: TGTGCCAGTAGTATTGGGTTATTGGCAGGGAAAAACGAGCAGTACTTC. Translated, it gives CASSIGLLAGKNEQYF.